A selection of T cell receptor beta chains follows, all from one sample in a study of blood T cell repertoires in COVID-19. Here immunoSEQ multiplex PCR was the method, and the copy in TCRdb shows in-frame clones only, minus some. The table lists approximately 71,000 clones, approximately 88% of them singletons. Sequenced: peripheral blood. The receptors shown here come from a human donor in a cohort sampled during active COVID-19. Both conserved end residues are part of each CDR3. D genes are given only for firm matches. Expanded clones get a size class; other rows say once, few or many, or leave the size out.

d_call	v_call	clone_size	j_call	cdr3_nt	cdr3_aa
-	TRBV11-2	-	TRBJ1-3	TGTGCCAGCAGCTTTCGGCGGGGTCAGCTCTCTGGAAACACCATATATTTT	CASSFRRGQLSGNTIYF
TRBD2	TRBV7-8	-	TRBJ2-1	TGTGCCAGCAGCCCAACGCGGGGGGTCTACAATGAGCAGTTCTTC	CASSPTRGVYNEQFF
-	TRBV7-9	-	TRBJ1-3	TGTGCCAGCACCCTTGGGGCTCACACCATATATTTT	CASTLGAHTIYF
TRBD1	TRBV7-9	-	TRBJ1-2	TGTGCCAGCAGCGACCTGAGGACAGGGCGCAACTATGGCTACACCTTC	CASSDLRTGRNYGYTF
-	TRBV10-1	-	TRBJ1-2	TGCGCCAGCAGTGAGTCGACGGCGGGGGATGGCGGCTACACCTTC	CASSESTAGDGGYTF
-	TRBV21-1	-	TRBJ1-1	TGTGCCAGCAGCAGGGTTAGGGACAAGAACACTGAAGCTTTCTTT	CASSRVRDKNTEAFF
TRBD1	TRBV25-1	-	TRBJ1-3	TGTGCCAGCGGCCGGGACAGTCCCTCTGGAAACACCATATATTTT	CASGRDSPSGNTIYF
-	TRBV28	-	TRBJ1-1	TGTGCCAGCAGTTTCTCCGCAGGAAACACTGAAGCTTTCTTT	CASSFSAGNTEAFF
TRBD1	TRBV2	-	TRBJ2-2	TGTGCCAGCCAGCCGGGACAGTCTTACACCGGGGAGCTGTTTTTT	CASQPGQSYTGELFF
TRBD2	TRBV7-9	-	TRBJ2-7	TGTGCCAGCAGCCCGTCGGGGGGGCCACCCTACGAGCAGTACTTC	CASSPSGGPPYEQYF
-	TRBV5-4	-	TRBJ2-3	TGTGCCAGCAGCCCGAGGGAGGCGGATACGCAGTATTTT	CASSPREADTQYF
TRBD2	TRBV7-8	-	TRBJ2-7	TGTGCCAGCAGCTTAGGCGGGCGGCTAGCGGGAGTCAACGAGCAGTACTTC	CASSLGGRLAGVNEQYF
TRBD2	TRBV5-1	-	TRBJ2-1	TGCGCCAGCAGCTGGGGACTAGCGGGAGGCTCCTACAATGAGCAGTTCTTC	CASSWGLAGGSYNEQFF
TRBD2	TRBV11-3	-	TRBJ2-3	TGTGCCAGCAGCTCCCCTGGCGGGGGGGCGGGAGATACGCAGTATTTT	CASSSPGGGAGDTQYF
-	TRBV25-1	-	TRBJ1-5	TGTGCCAGCAGTGGAAGCATCAATCAGCCCCAGCATTTT	CASSGSINQPQHF
TRBD2	TRBV7-8	-	TRBJ2-1	TGTGCCAGCAGCTTAGCGGGACTAGAGAGTCGCGATGAGCAGTTCTTC	CASSLAGLESRDEQFF
-	TRBV7-8	few	TRBJ2-5	TGTGCCAGCAGCTTAGTCTCGGAGACCCAGTACTTC	CASSLVSETQYF
-	TRBV5-1	-	TRBJ2-3	TGCGCCAGCAGCTTGGATCCCCGGAGCACAGATACGCAGTATTTT	CASSLDPRSTDTQYF
TRBD1	TRBV3-1/TRBV3-2	-	TRBJ2-7	TGTGCCAGCAGCCAAGGGACAGGGACCCAATACGAGCAGTACTTC	CASSQGTGTQYEQYF
TRBD1	TRBV4-1	-	TRBJ1-3	TGCGCCAGCAGCCCGGACAGGGATGCCTCTGGAAACACCATATATTTT	CASSPDRDASGNTIYF
-	TRBV5-5	-	TRBJ1-4	TGTGCCAGCAGCTTGAGTGACAGCCCAGGGGAAAAACTGTTTTTT	CASSLSDSPGEKLFF
TRBD2	TRBV7-7	-	TRBJ2-2	TGTGCCAGCACTCTAGCGGCCAACACCGGGGAGCTGTTTTTT	CASTLAANTGELFF
-	TRBV9	-	TRBJ2-7	TGTGCCAGCAGCGTACAGGCCGGAACCTACGAGCAGTACTTC	CASSVQAGTYEQYF
-	TRBV4-1	-	TRBJ2-3	TGCGCCAGCAGCCAAGATTCGCCAGGGCTCACAGATACGCAGTATTTT	CASSQDSPGLTDTQYF
TRBD1	TRBV19	-	TRBJ1-2	TGTGCCAGTAGAAGGGACAGGACTAACTATGGCTACACCTTC	CASRRDRTNYGYTF
-	TRBV12-3/TRBV12-4	-	TRBJ2-3	TGTGCCAGCAGTAGCGGCAGCACAGATACGCAGTATTTT	CASSSGSTDTQYF
-	TRBV12-3/TRBV12-4	-	TRBJ1-5	TGTGCCAGCAGTCAGGGTTATCAGCCCCAGCATTTT	CASSQGYQPQHF